This TCR beta chain was documented in a study of T cell changes during pregnancy in multiple sclerosis. The CDR3 consists of 14 residues. Germline lookup yields CDR1 LNHNV and CDR2 YYDKDF (reference sequence). V lost 6 bases to trimming and J lost 10 bases, with 21 bases between them. Data came from immunoSEQ multiplex PCR; TCRdb stores just in-frame clones and leaves some out. The sample holds tens of thousands of clones, approximately 86% seen once. The sample was CD8+ T cells from peripheral blood mononuclear cells, taken before pregnancy. The chain links TRBV15 to TRBJ1-1; D possibly corresponds to TRBD1 (5 bases). The clonotype was recovered from a female donor with multiple sclerosis, enrolled in a pregnancy study. The chain's CDR3 is CATRLWTSDSRAFF. The CDR3 nucleotides are TGTGCCACCAGGCTCTGGACCAGCGACAGCCGAGCTTTCTTT.